Listed here are 18 T cell receptor beta chains from one sample, sequenced in a study of blood T cell repertoires in COVID-19. Profiled with immunoSEQ multiplex PCR; TCRdb holds only in-frame clones, not every one. Here the sample spans about 480,000 clones, more than 75% being singletons. Sequenced material: PBMCs or T cells enriched from blood (not recorded which). Receptors originate from a woman in her thirties or forties who had recovered from COVID-19.

The chain joins TRBV28 to TRBJ2-7, with TRBD1 matching over 7 bases. CDR1 MDHEN and CDR2 SYDVKM come from the germline V gene. CDR3 length: 15 residues. Trimming at V came to 1 base and at J to 4 bases, leaving 7 bases not matched to a gene. CDR3 DNA sequence: TGTGCCAGCAGTTTATCCAAGGGGGCGGTGTACGAGCAGTACTTC. Its translation: CASSLSKGAVYEQYF.

This clone is a singleton in its sample. The gene calls are TRBV5-1 and TRBJ2-5, with 9 nucleotides matching TRBD1. This CDR3 is built from 14 residues. Germline CDR1 reads SGHRS; CDR2 reads YFSETQ. Trimming removed 4 bases from V and 2 bases from J; junction bases left unmatched: 3. The CDR3 sequence: CASSGGTGQETQYF. For the CDR3, the DNA is TGCGCCAGCAGCGGGGGGACAGGGCAAGAGACCCAGTACTTC.

In DNA, the CDR3 is TGTGCCAGCAGTGACTCGCCAGCGGGAGACCTTTACAATGAGCAGTTCTTC. Translating it yields CASSDSPAGDLYNEQFF. The rearrangement uses TRBV6-4 and TRBJ2-1; 8 nucleotides line up with TRBD2. Losses at the gene ends were 0 bases for V and 4 bases for J; bases not matched to a gene: 8. The CDR3 contains 17 residues. CDR1 and CDR2 from the germline V gene are MRHNA and SNTAGT.

This chain uses TRBV25-1 with TRBJ2-1; 14 bases are shared with TRBD2. Germline V gene data show CDR1 as MGHDK and CDR2 as SYGVNS. Trimming at V came to 6 bases and at J to 0 bases, leaving 4 bases not matched to a gene. The CDR3 is 17 amino acids. CDR3 in amino acids: CASRGLAGGRSYNEQFF. In nucleotides, the CDR3 is TGTGCCAGCAGAGGACTAGCGGGAGGACGCTCCTACAATGAGCAGTTCTTC.

This chain links TRBV7-9 with TRBJ1-1; D unresolved. CDR3 length: 17 amino acids. Trimming removed 1 base from V and 6 bases from J, with 21 bases in between. CDR1 and CDR2 from the germline V gene are SEHNR and FQNEAQ (reference sequence). The CDR3 region has the DNA TGTGCCAGCAGCTTAGTTCGGGTCGTAGGTGGTTTTGCTGAAGCTTTCTTT. Its protein product is CASSLVRVVGGFAEAFF.

The rearrangement joins TRBV13 to TRBJ2-1; 8 positions match TRBD2. CDR1 and CDR2 from the germline V gene are PRHDT and FYEKMQ (reference sequence). Trimming cost V 2 bases and J 7 bases; bases outside gene matches: 7. This CDR3 has 15 residues. The CDR3 DNA reads TGTGCCAGCAGCTTAAACCTAGCGGGTATAAATGAGCAGTTCTTC. The encoded protein is CASSLNLAGINEQFF.

This chain links TRBV19 with TRBJ2-7, with 7 bases identical to TRBD2. The CDR3 extends over 13 amino acids. V trimming: 3 bases; J trimming: 2 bases; junction bases outside the gene matches: 1. The germline V gene has CDR1 LNHDA and CDR2 SQIVND (reference sequence). This chain's CDR3 is CASSMAGAYEQYF. The CDR3 nucleotides read TGTGCCAGTAGTATGGCGGGGGCCTACGAGCAGTACTTC.

This chain links TRBV11-3 with TRBJ1-2; 10 bases align to TRBD1. CDR3 length: 14 amino acids. Unmatched junction bases numbered 6, after V lost 7 bases and J lost 4 bases. Per germline, CDR1 SGHNT and CDR2 YENEEA. CDR3 region: CASTKDRGSYGYTF. CDR3 bases: TGTGCCAGCACTAAGGACAGGGGGAGCTATGGCTACACCTTC. The whole variable domain, filled in from reference TRBV11-3 and TRBJ1-2, reads EAGVVQSPRYKIIEKKQPVAFWCNPISGHNTLYWYLQNLGQGPELLIRYENEEAVDDSQLPKDRFSAERLKGVDSTLKIQPAELGDSAVYLCASTKDRGSYGYTFGSGTRLTVV.

This chain connects TRBV6-5 to TRBJ2-3; 8 bases agree with TRBD2. Per germline, CDR1 MNHEY and CDR2 SVGAGI. V shed 1 base, J shed 6 bases, and the junction held 9 bases outside the gene matches. The CDR3 contains 16 residues. CDR3 nucleotide sequence: TGTGCCAGCAGTTACTGGTCCGGGAGGGCCACCGATACGCAGTATTTT. Encoded protein: CASSYWSGRATDTQYF.

This chain uses TRBV28 with TRBJ2-7, with 7 bases aligning to TRBD2. The CDR3 contains 15 residues. The ends lost 5 bases at V and 4 bases at J; junction bases unmatched: 11. Per the germline V gene, CDR1 is MDHEN and CDR2 is SYDVKM. CDR3 DNA: TGTGCCAGCAGTCTACGGGAGGCCAGTGGTTACGAGCAGTACTTC. Encoded protein: CASSLREASGYEQYF.

The CDR3 here is CASSRGQGEGEQFF. CDR3 nucleotide sequence: TGTGCCAGTAGTAGGGGACAGGGGGAGGGTGAGCAGTTCTTC. The V and J genes are TRBV19 and TRBJ2-1, with 11 positions matching TRBD1. Germline V gene lookup returns CDR1 LNHDA and CDR2 SQIVND (reference sequence). With 4 bases clipped from V and 9 bases from J, the junction kept 5 bases outside the gene matches. This CDR3 is built from 14 residues.

The chain links TRBV25-1 to TRBJ2-2; D is uncertain. The CDR3 extends over 16 amino acids. CDR1 MGHDK and CDR2 SYGVNS come from the germline V gene. Deletions cut 3 bases from V and 2 bases from J, with 13 bases between. The CDR3 region is CASSEAAFVNTGELFF. CDR3 nucleotides: TGTGCCAGCAGTGAGGCGGCTTTCGTTAACACCGGGGAGCTGTTTTTT.

This chain uses TRBV29-1 with TRBJ1-1; D might be TRBD1 (6 bases). V lost 0 bases and J 1 base, leaving 12 bases between the germline ends. CDR1 is SQVTM and CDR2 is ANQGSEA in the germline V gene. There are 15 residues in the CDR3. Written as DNA, the CDR3 is TGCAGCGTTGAAGATTGGGGGGGCGAGAACACTGAAGCTTTCTTT. It codes for CSVEDWGGENTEAFF.

This clone was seen just once. V is TRBV7-2 and J is TRBJ2-7, with 11 bases aligning to TRBD2. The length of the CDR3 is 15 residues. Trimming took 5 bases from V and 7 from J; bases not matched to a gene: 10. The V gene's germline CDR1 is SGHTA and CDR2 FQGNSA. The CDR3 loop reads CASSPRGSGRVEQYF. In nucleotides, the CDR3 is TGTGCCAGCAGCCCTAGAGGTAGCGGGAGGGTTGAGCAGTACTTC. Supplemented by reference TRBV7-2 and TRBJ2-7, the full variable domain reads GAGVSQSPSNKVTEKGKDVELRCDPISGHTALYWYRQSLGQGLEFLIYFQGNSAPDKSGLPSDRFSAERTGGSVSTLTIQRTQQEDSAVYLCASSPRGSGRVEQYFGPGTRLTVT.

The CDR3: CASSFGASTNEKLFF. CDR3 nucleotides: TGCGCCAGCTCCTTTGGAGCATCAACTAATGAAAAACTGTTTTTT. The chain joins TRBV5-1 to TRBJ1-4; D gene ambiguous. The V and J ends lost 7 bases and 0 bases respectively, with 13 bases between them. Germline V gene sequence: CDR1 SGHRS, CDR2 YFSETQ. There are 15 residues in the CDR3.

The chain has TRBV5-1 and TRBJ2-3; the match to TRBD2 covers 8 bases. Trimming removed 5 bases from V and 3 bases from J; junction bases left unmatched: 11. The germline CDR1 and CDR2 sequences are SGHRS and YFSETQ. The CDR3 length is 16 residues. CDR3 in amino acids: CASSSEVGLATDTQYF. The CDR3 DNA reads as TGCGCCAGCAGTTCAGAGGTAGGACTAGCTACAGATACGCAGTATTTT.

This clone has only a few counts. The rearrangement links TRBV7-9 to TRBJ2-4, with 8 bases matching TRBD2. The CDR3 has 18 amino acids. Germline CDR1 reads SEHNR; CDR2 reads FQNEAQ (reference sequence). V dropped 4 bases and J dropped 3; count of bases not matched to a gene: 14. The CDR3 bases are TGTGCCAGCAGCTCTTCGAGCGGGAGCAAGACTTTCAAAAACATTCAGTACTTC. Its translation is CASSSSSGSKTFKNIQYF.

The chain is built from TRBV7-6 and TRBJ2-7, with 9 bases fitting TRBD2. Losses at the gene ends were 4 bases for V and 7 bases for J; bases not matched to a gene: 11. The V gene's germline CDR1 is SGHVS and CDR2 FNYEAQ. The CDR3 consists of 15 residues. CDR3 sequence reads: CASSYSGSSMGEQYF. CDR3 DNA: TGTGCCAGCAGCTATAGCGGGAGTAGTATGGGAGAGCAGTACTTC.